The clone carrying this TCR beta chain was counted only a few times. The sample originates from a study of cytomegalovirus exposure and HLA in healthy donors. Unmatched junction bases numbered 6, after V lost 4 bases and J lost 4 bases. Germline CDR1 reads SEHNR; CDR2 reads FQNEAQ (reference sequence). CDR3 length equals 15 residues. Primers: 60 Vbeta forward and 13 Jbeta reverse. The method was immunoSEQ multiplex PCR; TCRdb's version includes in-frame clones alone and lacks a portion of them. The sample has some 110,000 clones, roughly a tenth seen once. The receptor was derived from a man between 35 and 55 years old in good health and CMV-seropositive. The sequencing sample was made of PBMCs. The rearrangement uses TRBV7-9 and TRBJ2-1; 8 nucleotides line up with TRBD1. The CDR3 DNA sequence: TGTGCCAGCAGCTCGGGGACAGGACGGTACAATGAGCAGTTCTTC. Amino acids: CASSSGTGRYNEQFF.